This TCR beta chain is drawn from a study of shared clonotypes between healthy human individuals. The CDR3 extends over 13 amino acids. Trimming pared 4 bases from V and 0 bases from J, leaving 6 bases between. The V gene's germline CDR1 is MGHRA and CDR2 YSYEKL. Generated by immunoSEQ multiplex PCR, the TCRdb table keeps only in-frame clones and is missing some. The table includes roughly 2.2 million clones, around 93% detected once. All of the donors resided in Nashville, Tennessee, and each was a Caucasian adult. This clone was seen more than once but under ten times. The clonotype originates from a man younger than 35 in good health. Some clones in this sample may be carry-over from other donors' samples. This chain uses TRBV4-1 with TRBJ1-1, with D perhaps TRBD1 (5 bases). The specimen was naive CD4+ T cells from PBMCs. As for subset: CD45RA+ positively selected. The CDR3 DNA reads TGCGCCAGCAGCCCAGGGCTGAACACTGAAGCTTTCTTT. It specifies CASSPGLNTEAFF.